Shown below are 2 T cell receptor beta chains from a single sample sequenced in a study of blood T cell repertoires in COVID-19 (dated by TCRdb to the early 2020s). The library was produced with the immunoSEQ multiplex PCR assay. What TCRdb holds here is the immuneACCESS table cut down to in-frame rearrangements. Part of the clones is not present; checked against another copy, under half of the missing clones reflect an unresolved V gene, and the others are unexplained. Within this sample are 75,000 to 95,000 clones, with 78% of them counted one time only. The ten top clones hold roughly 38% of the sample. Sequencing input: peripheral blood. The receptors stem from a man aged 55 to 69 with COVID-19, enrolled during active disease.

J is TRBJ2-7 and V is TRBV4-2; maybe TRBD2 (6 bases). Trimming pared 0 bases from V and 3 bases from J, leaving 18 bases between. This CDR3 is 17 amino acids long. Germline assignment: CDR1 LGHNA and CDR2 YNFKEQ. CDR3 region: CASSQDQSSGSFYEQYF. CDR3 coding DNA: TGTGCCAGCAGCCAAGATCAATCCAGCGGGTCTTTCTACGAGCAGTACTTC.

V usage is TRBV5-4 and J usage is TRBJ2-2, with D maybe TRBD2 (5 bases). CDR3 length: 15 amino acids. Trimming cost V 0 bases and J 3 bases, with 9 bases left between them. Germline values: CDR1 SGHNT, CDR2 YYREEE (reference sequence). The CDR3 bases are TGTGCCAGCAGCTTGGGAGGGAGCTACACCGGGGAGCTGTTTTTT. Protein: CASSLGGSYTGELFF.